This passage covers 2 T cell receptor beta chains from one sample sequenced in a study of cytotoxic CD8 clonotypes in ibrutinib-treated CLL. TCRdb's table, derived via immunoSEQ multiplex PCR, lists solely in-frame clones and lacks some. The sample lists some 150,000 clones; about 80% were seen once. The sample was PBMCs, taken after 24 months of ibrutinib treatment. These receptors were taken from a human donor with chronic lymphocytic leukemia.

The CDR3 sequence: CAWSDRGAHEKLFF. The CDR3 DNA is TGTGCCTGGAGCGACAGGGGAGCGCATGAAAAACTGTTTTTT. The genes are TRBV30 and TRBJ1-4; 8 nucleotides line up with TRBD1. Germline assignment: CDR1 GTSNPN and CDR2 SVGIG (reference sequence). The V segment lost 3 bases and the J segment 6 bases; nucleotides outside the gene matches: 6. CDR3 length: 14 residues.

In its sample, this clone was seen a few times. The chain couples TRBV25-1 to TRBJ2-3, with 7 bases aligning to TRBD1. Germline CDR1 and CDR2: MGHDK and SYGVNS. With V trimmed by 4 bases and J by 0 bases, 7 bases remained unmatched. This CDR3 is 16 amino acids long. For the CDR3, the DNA is TGTGCCAGCAGTGGACCGACAGGGCCTAGCACAGATACGCAGTATTTT. Translated, it gives CASSGPTGPSTDTQYF.